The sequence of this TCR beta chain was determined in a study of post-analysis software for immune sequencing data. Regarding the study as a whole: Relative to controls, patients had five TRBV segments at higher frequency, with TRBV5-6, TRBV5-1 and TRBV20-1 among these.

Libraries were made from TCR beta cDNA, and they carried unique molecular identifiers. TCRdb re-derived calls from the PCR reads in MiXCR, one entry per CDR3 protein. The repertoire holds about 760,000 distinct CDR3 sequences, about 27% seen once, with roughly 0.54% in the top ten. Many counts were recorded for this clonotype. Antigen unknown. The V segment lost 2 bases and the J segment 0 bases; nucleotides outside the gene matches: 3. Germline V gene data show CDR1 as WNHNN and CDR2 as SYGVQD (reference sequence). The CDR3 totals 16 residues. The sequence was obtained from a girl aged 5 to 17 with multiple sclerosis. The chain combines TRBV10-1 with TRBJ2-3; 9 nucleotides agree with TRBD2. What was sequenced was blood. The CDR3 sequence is CASSEGLATSTDTQYF. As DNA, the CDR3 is TGCGCCAGCAGTGAGGGACTAGCGACTAGCACAGATACGCAGTATTTT.